This TCR beta chain was identified during a study of naive and memory T cell subsets (dated by TCRdb to 2017 to 2019). Describing the broader study: In the figure summarizing the skin biopsy and whole blood samples, some ten blood donors, 7 tuberculin skin test biopsies and 3 saline control biopsies were reported. Usually PCR2 was run as a SYBR Green qPCR and stopped at a set threshold, although low-input samples could use end-point PCR (roughly 6 cycles) instead. Findings and caveats that apply to the study as a whole: The potential sensitivity of the RNA-based method to TCR transcript changes with T cell activation and differentiation was acknowledged.

Receptor amplification or capture employed UMI-ligation and nested PCR. The ligated cDNA was amplified in four rounds of PCR with nested alpha and beta constant region primers together with the SP2 primer. For the blood and skin samples, reverse transcription of TCR RNA was done with SuperScript IV along with alpha and beta constant region primers. An oligonucleotide carrying the Illumina SP2 primer and a UMI was ligated to the 3' end of the cDNA by means of T4 RNA ligase 1. To prevent hairpin formation, the 12-nucleotide UMI was made up of two random hexamers with an eight-base spacer between them. From the second PCR onward, the TCR alpha and beta chain libraries were handled separately, and dual indexing was used for multiplexing. After pooling, the indexed libraries were analyzed by capillary electrophoresis and sequenced on either an Illumina MiSeq or NextSeq. To boost base diversity and improve cluster recognition, PhiX DNA at roughly 4.5-7% was spiked into the libraries. The original pipeline was this. Demultiplexor extracted UMIs from read 2, combined them with read 1 TCR sequence, and split reads by sample indices. V and J genes and V-J junctions were identified by Decombinator, which gave every TCR a five-part identifier that included V and J deletions. Collapsinator used UMIs to correct sequencing errors and PCR amplification heterogeneity, producing a UMI-based abundance for each TCR. CDR3Translator turned identifiers into nucleotide sequence, translated that sequence into amino acids, and pulled out CDR3 regions based on terminal motifs. Error-corrected alpha and beta TCR counts from blood and skin were compared after normalization to input RNA amount. In TCRdb, the public reads were trimmed at Q25 with fastp and aligned with MiXCR, with productive beta chains retained. Every distinct CDR3 protein forms one entry, paired with its most common genes and DNA. TCRdb, not the authors, supplied the V and J calls. For this sample there are about 25,000 distinct CDR3 sequences; around 5% appear just once. Of the sample, 7% to 9% is held by the ten largest clones.

The count of this clonotype is one. Which antigen it targets is not known. No qualities accompany the bases; no much larger clone lies one base away. A lone read is weak support. Using 3' ligation of a UMI-containing oligonucleotide to TCR cDNA, the study laid out a robust and sensitive protocol to amplify, sequence and analyze TCRs. For whole blood analysis, about 2.5 ml of peripheral blood was collected from healthy adult volunteers into Tempus tubes, and RNA was extracted following the manufacturer's instructions. Before reverse transcription, total RNA that had not been cell sorted was treated with RQ1 DNase, with a target input of roughly 1 to 1,100 ng. To check how robust the pipeline was in samples where T cells make up a minority population, libraries were built from skin biopsies and whole blood. The origin of this receptor is an adult in good health. Input material: blood.

The nucleotide sequence reads TGTGCCAGCAGTTACCATGGACTAGCGGACAACAATGAGCAGTTCTTC. Its translation is CASSYHGLADNNEQFF. The rearrangement joined TRBV6-5 to TRBJ2-1; TRBD2 agrees with 10 junctional bases. Clipping removes 2 bases from V and 5 bases from J, with 6 as the unmatched junction base count. CDR1 MNHEY and CDR2 SVGAGI are derived from the germline V gene. From the cysteine through the phenylalanine, the CDR3 covers 16 amino acids. This entry keeps only the CDR3 DNA: 48 bases, framed from base 1.